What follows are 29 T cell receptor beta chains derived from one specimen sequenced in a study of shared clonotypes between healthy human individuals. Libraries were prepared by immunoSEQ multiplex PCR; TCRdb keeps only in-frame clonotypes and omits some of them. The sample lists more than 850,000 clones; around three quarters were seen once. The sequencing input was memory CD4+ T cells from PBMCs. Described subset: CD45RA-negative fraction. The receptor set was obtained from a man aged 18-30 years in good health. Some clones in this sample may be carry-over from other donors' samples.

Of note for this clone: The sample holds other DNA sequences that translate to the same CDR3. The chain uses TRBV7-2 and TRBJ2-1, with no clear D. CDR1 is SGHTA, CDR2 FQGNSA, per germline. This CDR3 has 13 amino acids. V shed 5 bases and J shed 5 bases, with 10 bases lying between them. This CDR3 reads CASSPSRDNEQFF. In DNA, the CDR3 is TGTGCCAGCAGCCCGTCCCGGGACAATGAGCAGTTCTTC.

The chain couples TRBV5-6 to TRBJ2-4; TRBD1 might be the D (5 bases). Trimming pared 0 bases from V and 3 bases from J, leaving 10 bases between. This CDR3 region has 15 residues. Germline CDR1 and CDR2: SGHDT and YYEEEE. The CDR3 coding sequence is TGTGCCAGCAGCTTGGTACGGCAGGGCAAAAACATTCAGTACTTC. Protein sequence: CASSLVRQGKNIQYF.

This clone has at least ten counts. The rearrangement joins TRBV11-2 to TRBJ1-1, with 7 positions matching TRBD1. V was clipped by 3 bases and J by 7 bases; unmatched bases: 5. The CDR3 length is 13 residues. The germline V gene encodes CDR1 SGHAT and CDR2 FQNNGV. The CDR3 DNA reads TGTGCCAGCAGCTTCCGGGACAGCTTTGAAGCTTTCTTT. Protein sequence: CASSFRDSFEAFF.

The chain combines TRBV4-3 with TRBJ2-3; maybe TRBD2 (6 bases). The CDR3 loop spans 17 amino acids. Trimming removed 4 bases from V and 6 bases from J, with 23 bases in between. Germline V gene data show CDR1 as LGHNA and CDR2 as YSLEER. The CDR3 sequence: CASSPPRCSGDLDTQYF. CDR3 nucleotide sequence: TGCGCCAGCAGCCCTCCAAGATGTTCGGGAGACTTGGATACGCAGTATTTT.

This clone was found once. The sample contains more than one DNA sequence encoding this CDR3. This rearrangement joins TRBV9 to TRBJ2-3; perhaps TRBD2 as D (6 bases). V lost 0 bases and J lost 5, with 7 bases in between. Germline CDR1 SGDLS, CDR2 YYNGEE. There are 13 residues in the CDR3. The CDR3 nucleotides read TGTGCCAGCAGCGTAGCCGGGGGAGATACGCAGTATTTT. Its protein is CASSVAGGDTQYF.

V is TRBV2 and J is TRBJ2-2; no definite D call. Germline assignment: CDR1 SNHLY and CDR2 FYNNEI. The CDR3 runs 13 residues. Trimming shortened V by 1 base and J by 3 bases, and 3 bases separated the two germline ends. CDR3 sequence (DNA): TGTGCCAGCAGTGAAGTGCACACCGGGGAGCTGTTTTTT. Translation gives CASSEVHTGELFF.

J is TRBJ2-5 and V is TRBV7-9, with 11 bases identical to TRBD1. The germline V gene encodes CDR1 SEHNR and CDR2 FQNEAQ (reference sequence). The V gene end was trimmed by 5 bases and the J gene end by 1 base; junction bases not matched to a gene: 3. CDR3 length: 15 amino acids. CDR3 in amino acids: CASSTGQGVQETQYF. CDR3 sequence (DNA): TGTGCCAGCAGCACGGGACAGGGGGTCCAAGAGACCCAGTACTTC.

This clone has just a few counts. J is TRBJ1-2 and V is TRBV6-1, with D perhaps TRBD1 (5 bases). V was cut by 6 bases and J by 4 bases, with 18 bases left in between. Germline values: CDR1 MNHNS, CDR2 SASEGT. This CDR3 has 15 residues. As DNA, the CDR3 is TGTGCCAGCAGCGTCGACAGTTTCGAGCGCTATGGCTACACCTTC. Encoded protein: CASSVDSFERYGYTF.

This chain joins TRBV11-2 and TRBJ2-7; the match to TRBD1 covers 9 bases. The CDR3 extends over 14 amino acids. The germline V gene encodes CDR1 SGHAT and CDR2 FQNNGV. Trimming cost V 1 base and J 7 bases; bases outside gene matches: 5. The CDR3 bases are TGTGCCAGCAGCTTAGGGACAGGGGCCGATGAGCAGTACTTC. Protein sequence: CASSLGTGADEQYF.

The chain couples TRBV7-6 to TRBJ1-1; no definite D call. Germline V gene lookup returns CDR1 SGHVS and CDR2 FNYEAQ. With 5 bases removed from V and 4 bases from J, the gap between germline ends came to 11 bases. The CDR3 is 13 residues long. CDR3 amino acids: CASSESQGTEAFF. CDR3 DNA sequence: TGTGCCAGCAGCGAATCTCAAGGCACTGAAGCTTTCTTT.

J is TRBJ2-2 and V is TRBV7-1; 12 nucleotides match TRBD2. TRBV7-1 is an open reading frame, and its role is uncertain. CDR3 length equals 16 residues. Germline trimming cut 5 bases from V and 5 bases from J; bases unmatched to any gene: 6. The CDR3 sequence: CASSLGLAGFTGELFF. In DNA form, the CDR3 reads TGTGCCAGCAGCCTAGGACTAGCGGGATTTACCGGGGAGCTGTTTTTT.

CDR3 in amino acids: CAISRGLDTDTQYF. The CDR3 nucleotides are TGTGCCATCAGTAGGGGGCTCGACACAGATACGCAGTATTTT. The rearrangement links TRBV10-3 to TRBJ2-3; 7 bases are shared with TRBD1. Germline CDR1 and CDR2: ENHRY and SYGVKD. Trimming removed 5 bases from V and 2 bases from J; junction bases left unmatched: 4. The CDR3 covers 14 residues.

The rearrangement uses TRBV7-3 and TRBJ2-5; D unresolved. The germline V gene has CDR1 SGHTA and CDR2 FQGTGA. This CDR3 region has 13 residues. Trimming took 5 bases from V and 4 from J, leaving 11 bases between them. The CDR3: CASSTGRSETQYF. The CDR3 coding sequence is TGTGCCAGCAGCACGGGCCGGTCAGAGACCCAGTACTTC.

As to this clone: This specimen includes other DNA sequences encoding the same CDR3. CDR3 in DNA: TGCGCCAGCAGCTTGGCCGGTAGTTCTGGAAACACCATATATTTT. This encodes CASSLAGSSGNTIYF. The gene calls are TRBV5-1 and TRBJ1-3, with unresolved D. This CDR3 has 15 amino acids. Trimming stripped 0 bases from V and 1 base from J, with 8 bases between. Germline CDR1 SGHRS, CDR2 YFSETQ.

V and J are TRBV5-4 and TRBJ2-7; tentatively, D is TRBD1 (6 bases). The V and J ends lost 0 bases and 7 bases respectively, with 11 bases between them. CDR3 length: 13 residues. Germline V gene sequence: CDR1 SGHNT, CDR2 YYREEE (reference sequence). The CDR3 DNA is TGTGCCAGCAGCTTGGGGGATAGGGGGGAGCAGTACTTC. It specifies CASSLGDRGEQYF.

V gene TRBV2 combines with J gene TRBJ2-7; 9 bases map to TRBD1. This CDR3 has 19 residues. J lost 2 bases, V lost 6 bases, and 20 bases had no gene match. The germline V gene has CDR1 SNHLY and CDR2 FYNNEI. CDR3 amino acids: CASSPGTGLAGLTPYEQYF. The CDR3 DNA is TGTGCCAGCAGCCCGGGGACAGGGCTTGCGGGGCTTACCCCCTACGAGCAGTACTTC.

The CDR3 sequence: CASSLGLEPYEQYF. In nucleotides, the CDR3 is TGTGCCAGCAGCCTTGGACTGGAACCCTACGAGCAGTACTTC. The chain recombines TRBV7-2 with TRBJ2-7, with a tentative D call TRBD2 (5 bases). Germline CDR1 and CDR2: SGHTA and FQGNSA. V was clipped by 5 bases and J by 2 bases, with 13 bases between them. The CDR3 contains 14 residues.

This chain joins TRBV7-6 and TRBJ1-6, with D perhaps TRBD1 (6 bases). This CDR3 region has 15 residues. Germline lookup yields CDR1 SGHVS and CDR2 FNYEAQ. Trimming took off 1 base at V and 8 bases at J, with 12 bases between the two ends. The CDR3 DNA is TGTGCCAGCAGCTTAGGTGGGGGCAGGGATTCACCCCTCCACTTT. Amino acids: CASSLGGGRDSPLHF.

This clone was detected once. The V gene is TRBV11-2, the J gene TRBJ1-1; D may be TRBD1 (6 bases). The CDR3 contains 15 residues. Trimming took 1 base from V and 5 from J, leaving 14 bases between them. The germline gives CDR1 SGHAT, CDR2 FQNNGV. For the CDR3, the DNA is TGTGCCAGCAGCTTAGGGGCCGGGACACTGACTGAAGCTTTCTTT. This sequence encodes CASSLGAGTLTEAFF.

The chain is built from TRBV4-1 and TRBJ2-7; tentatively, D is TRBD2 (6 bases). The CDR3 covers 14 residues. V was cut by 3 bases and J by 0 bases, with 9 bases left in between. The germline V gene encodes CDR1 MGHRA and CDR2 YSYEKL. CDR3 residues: CASSQRGDSYEQYF. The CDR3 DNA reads TGCGCCAGCAGCCAGCGGGGAGACTCCTACGAGCAGTACTTC.

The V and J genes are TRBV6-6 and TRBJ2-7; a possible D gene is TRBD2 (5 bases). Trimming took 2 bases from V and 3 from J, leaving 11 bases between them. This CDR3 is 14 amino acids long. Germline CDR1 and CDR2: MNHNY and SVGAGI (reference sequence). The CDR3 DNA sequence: TGTGCCAGCAGTTACGCCATCGGGGACTACGAGCAGTACTTC. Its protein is CASSYAIGDYEQYF.

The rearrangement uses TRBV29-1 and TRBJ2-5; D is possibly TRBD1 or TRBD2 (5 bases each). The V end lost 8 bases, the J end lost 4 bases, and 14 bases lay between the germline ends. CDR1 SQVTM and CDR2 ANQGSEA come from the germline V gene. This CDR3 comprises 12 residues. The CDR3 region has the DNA TGCAGCTTTGGGGGTAAAGGAGAGACCCAGTACTTC. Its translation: CSFGGKGETQYF.

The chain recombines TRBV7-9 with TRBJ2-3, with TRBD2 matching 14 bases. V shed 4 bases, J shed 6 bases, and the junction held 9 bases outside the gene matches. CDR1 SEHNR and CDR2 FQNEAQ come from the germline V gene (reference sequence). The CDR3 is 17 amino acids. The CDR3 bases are TGTGCCAGCAGCTCACAAAGACTAGCGGGAGGGGTGGATACGCAGTATTTT. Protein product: CASSSQRLAGGVDTQYF.

The CDR3 sequence is CASSPGLGNTGELFF. CDR3 bases: TGTGCCAGCAGCCCCGGACTCGGAAACACCGGGGAGCTGTTTTTT. The chain has TRBV7-3 and TRBJ2-2; tentatively, D is TRBD2 (5 bases). The CDR3 consists of 15 residues. V was clipped by 5 bases and J by 2 bases, with 12 bases between them. Germline CDR1 and CDR2: SGHTA and FQGTGA.

The CDR3 nucleotides read TGTGCCAGCAGTGAAGGCCTGGGACAGGTGAAGTTCTTC. It encodes CASSEGLGQVKFF. The chain has TRBV2 and TRBJ2-1, with 8 bases identical to TRBD1. The CDR3 is 13 amino acids. Germline values: CDR1 SNHLY, CDR2 FYNNEI. The V gene end was trimmed by 1 base and the J gene end by 14 bases; junction bases not matched to a gene: 7.

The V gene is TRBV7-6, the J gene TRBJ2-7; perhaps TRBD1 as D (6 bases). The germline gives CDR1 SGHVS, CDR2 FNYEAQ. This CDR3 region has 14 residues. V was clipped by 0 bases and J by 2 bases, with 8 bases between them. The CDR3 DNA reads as TGTGCCAGCAGCTTAGCGGGGGCTACCTACGAGCAGTACTTC. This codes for CASSLAGATYEQYF.

The CDR3 here is CASSVLTGASGSRETQYF. CDR3 bases: TGCGCCAGCAGCGTACTAACGGGGGCTAGCGGGTCGAGAGAGACCCAGTACTTC. V usage is TRBV5-1 and J usage is TRBJ2-5; TRBD2 aligns across 8 bases. V was pared by 4 bases and J by 4 bases, with 18 bases of the junction left unmatched. This CDR3 has 18 residues. Germline CDR1 SGHRS, CDR2 YFSETQ.

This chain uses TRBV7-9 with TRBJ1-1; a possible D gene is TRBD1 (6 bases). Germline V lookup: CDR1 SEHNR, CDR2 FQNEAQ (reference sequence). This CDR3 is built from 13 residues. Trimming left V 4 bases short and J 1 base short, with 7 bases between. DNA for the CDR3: TGTGCCAGCAGCTGGGGACAGAACACTGAAGCTTTCTTT. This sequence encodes CASSWGQNTEAFF.

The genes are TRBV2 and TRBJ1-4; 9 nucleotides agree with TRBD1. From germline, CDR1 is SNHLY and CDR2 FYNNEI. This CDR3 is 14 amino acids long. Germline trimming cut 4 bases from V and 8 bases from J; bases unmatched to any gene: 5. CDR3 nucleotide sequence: TGTGCCAGCAGTGTCCGGACAGGGGAAGAAAAACTGTTTTTT. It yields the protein CASSVRTGEEKLFF. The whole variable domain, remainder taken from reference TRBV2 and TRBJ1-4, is EPEVTQTPSHQVTQMGQEVILRCVPISNHLYFYWYRQILGQKVEFLVSFYNNEISEKSEIFDDQFSVERPDGSNFTLKIRSTKLEDSAMYFCASSVRTGEEKLFFGSGTQLSVL.